This TCR beta chain comes out of a study of cytomegalovirus exposure and HLA in healthy donors. The V segment lost 4 bases and the J segment 3 bases; nucleotides outside the gene matches: 6. Germline V gene lookup returns CDR1 SGHRS and CDR2 YFSETQ. The CDR3 length is 15 residues. Study-level findings and limits: Published work reported that the classifier diagnosed cytomegalovirus status with high specificity and sensitivity. In a later analysis, across HLA loci, associated TCR counts were highest for DRB1, lowest for HLA-C. A later analysis reportedly found fewer N-insertions in an Asian-associated ancestry cluster than the approximately 660-donor mean.

This clone was seen a handful of times. Its antigen remains unknown. 60 Vbeta and 13 Jbeta primers were used in PCR. The method was immunoSEQ multiplex PCR; TCRdb's version includes in-frame clones alone and lacks a portion of them. This repertoire shows about 200,000 clones, 60% to 85% found once; its top ten account for less than 20%. The sample was PBMCs. The rearrangement links TRBV5-1 to TRBJ1-2; 10 nucleotides agree with TRBD1. This receptor was taken from a man aged 35-49 years in good health and CMV-seronegative. CDR3 DNA: TGCGCCAGCAGCGAGACAGGGGGCCTCGACTATGGCTACACCTTC. Translated, it gives CASSETGGLDYGYTF.